This T cell receptor beta chain was observed in a study of lymphopenia after photon versus proton radiotherapy. TCRdb's copy holds only in-frame clones and misses some; the assay was immunoSEQ multiplex PCR. The sample has more than 25,000 clones, approximately 86% seen once; the top ten hold 50%. The study's findings and limits: Oligoclonal CD8+ Temra expansion after nadir drove photon patients' diversity drop. Proton therapy kept repertoires fairly stable, unlike photons, which gained effector/memory cells. Better survival with proton therapy was suggested as possible, not demonstrated. Post-nadir TCR diversity decline inversely tracked overall survival among those who died.

With respect to this clone: Its specificity is unknown.

CDR3 length equals 16 residues. Unmatched junction bases numbered 6, after V lost 5 bases and J lost 0 bases. Per the germline V gene, CDR1 is SGHVS and CDR2 is FQNEAQ. The receptor comes from a woman aged 55-69 years with cholangiocarcinoma. Some clones in this sample may be carry-over from other donors' samples. The rearrangement joins TRBV7-8 to TRBJ2-1; 8 nucleotides agree with TRBD1. Sequenced material: peripheral blood, taken from a patient treated with proton-based radiotherapy. CDR3 nucleotide sequence: TGTGCCAGCAGCCCGGACAGGGCGAGCTCCTACAATGAGCAGTTCTTC. Protein: CASSPDRASSYNEQFF.